The 23 T cell receptor beta chains below come from one sample, sequenced in a study of T cell changes during pregnancy in multiple sclerosis. Profiling relied on immunoSEQ multiplex PCR, and the TCRdb table lists in-frame clones only, not all of them. The table has tens of thousands of clones, 94% seen once. The sequenced sample was peripheral blood, obtained in the third trimester of pregnancy. Every receptor here comes from a female donor with multiple sclerosis, enrolled in a pregnancy study.

The rearrangement joins TRBV18 to TRBJ2-3; no clear D. In germline, CDR1 is KGHSH, CDR2 LQKENI. V was cut by 6 bases and J by 4 bases, with 8 bases left in between. The CDR3 is 12 amino acids. CDR3 coding DNA: TGTGCCAGCTCTCGGTATGCAGATACGCAGTATTTT. It encodes CASSRYADTQYF.

V gene TRBV5-4 combines with J gene TRBJ2-1; TRBD1 agrees at 12 bases. The CDR3 runs to 15 residues. V was pared by 0 bases and J by 7 bases, with 2 bases of the junction left unmatched. Germline CDR1 and CDR2: SGHNT and YYREEE (reference sequence). The CDR3 sequence: CASSLVGQGANEQFF. The CDR3 DNA reads as TGTGCCAGCAGCTTGGTGGGACAGGGGGCGAATGAGCAGTTCTTC.

The chain couples TRBV6-1 to TRBJ1-1; unclear D gene. Trimming removed 3 bases from V and 2 bases from J, with 16 bases in between. Germline loops: CDR1 MNHNS, CDR2 SASEGT. This CDR3 comprises 16 residues. The chain's CDR3 is CASSEFPAELNTEAFF. Here the CDR3 DNA reads TGTGCCAGCAGTGAGTTCCCGGCGGAGCTAAACACTGAAGCTTTCTTT.

The chain links TRBV5-6 to TRBJ1-1, with D perhaps TRBD1 (6 bases). The CDR3 has 15 residues. Germline CDR1 and CDR2: SGHDT and YYEEEE. V was pared by 2 bases and J by 3 bases, with 14 bases between. The CDR3 loop is CASSFPGAGDTEAFF. The CDR3 bases are TGTGCCAGCAGCTTTCCGGGGGCGGGAGACACTGAAGCTTTCTTT.

The V call is TRBV7-9, the J call TRBJ2-1, with 11 bases aligning to TRBD1. Germline V gene sequence: CDR1 SEHNR, CDR2 FQNEAQ (reference sequence). There are 15 residues in the CDR3. The trim removed 2 bases at V and 8 bases at J, leaving 5 bases unmatched. CDR3 protein: CASSLQGQGVYEQFF. The CDR3 coding sequence is TGTGCCAGCAGCTTACAGGGACAGGGGGTCTATGAGCAGTTCTTC.

The chain recombines TRBV9 with TRBJ2-7; perhaps TRBD2 as D (5 bases). The CDR3 extends over 14 amino acids. CDR1 and CDR2 from the germline V gene are SGDLS and YYNGEE. Trimming cost V 0 bases and J 3 bases, with 10 bases left between them. The CDR3 reads CASSVGGVGYEQYF. In nucleotides, the CDR3 is TGTGCCAGCAGCGTAGGGGGAGTCGGCTACGAGCAGTACTTC. The full variable domain, rest sourced from reference TRBV9 and TRBJ2-7, is DSGVTQTPKHLITATGQRVTLRCSPRSGDLSVYWYQQSLDQGLQFLIQYYNGEERAKGNILERFSAQQFPDLHSELNLSSLELGDSALYFCASSVGGVGYEQYFGPGTRLTVT.

The rearrangement uses TRBV5-1 and TRBJ1-5; D possibly corresponds to TRBD1 (6 bases). This CDR3 contains 14 residues. The germline CDR1 and CDR2 sequences are SGHRS and YFSETQ. The V end lost 4 bases, the J end lost 4 bases, and 12 bases lay between the germline ends. CDR3 coding DNA: TGCGCCAGCAGCCTGTCTACAGGGAATCAGCCCCAGCATTTT. The encoded protein is CASSLSTGNQPQHF.

J is TRBJ1-2 and V is TRBV5-6; unclear D gene. From germline, CDR1 is SGHDT and CDR2 YYEEEE. The CDR3 sequence is 13 residues long. Trimming left V 2 bases short and J 12 bases short, with 17 bases between. The CDR3: CASSFDSLGGHTF. Written as DNA, the CDR3 is TGTGCCAGCAGCTTCGACTCTCTAGGAGGCCACACCTTC.

The rearrangement joins TRBV15 to TRBJ1-5; D perhaps matches TRBD1 (5 bases). Between the trimmed V and J ends, which lost 8 bases and 0 bases, there was a span of 11 bases. CDR3 size: 14 residues. From germline, CDR1 is LNHNV and CDR2 YYDKDF (reference sequence). The CDR3 coding sequence is TGTGCCACCGGGGCAGGAAATAGCAATCAGCCCCAGCATTTT. This codes for CATGAGNSNQPQHF.

The V and J genes are TRBV6-5 and TRBJ1-2; 7 bases agree with TRBD1. The CDR3 totals 13 residues. Looked up from germline, CDR1 is MNHEY and CDR2 is SVGAGI. V trimming: 6 bases; J trimming: 3 bases; junction bases outside the gene matches: 4. DNA for the CDR3: TGTGCCAGCAGACAAGACAGGGACTATGGCTACACCTTC. This codes for CASRQDRDYGYTF.

The chain has TRBV2 and TRBJ1-1; tentatively, D is TRBD1 (6 bases). The V and J ends lost 6 bases and 3 bases respectively, with 20 bases between them. The CDR3 spans 16 residues. The germline V gene has CDR1 SNHLY and CDR2 FYNNEI. CDR3: CASSVHPTAGDTEAFF. The CDR3 region has the DNA TGTGCCAGCAGCGTACACCCGACCGCAGGGGACACTGAAGCTTTCTTT.

The chain recombines TRBV30 with TRBJ1-2, with D unresolved. Germline lookup yields CDR1 GTSNPN and CDR2 SVGIG (reference sequence). This CDR3 is 13 amino acids long. Trimming removed 2 bases at V and 0 bases at J, with 7 bases between. The CDR3, as DNA: TGTGCCTGGAGTACAACTACTAACTATGGCTACACCTTC. Translated: CAWSTTTNYGYTF.

The chain is built from TRBV4-3 and TRBJ2-1; D might be TRBD2 (6 bases). Trimming removed 0 bases from V and 2 bases from J, with 14 bases in between. The CDR3 covers 17 residues. Germline V gives CDR1 LGHNA, CDR2 YSLEER. CDR3 DNA: TGCGCCAGCAGCCAAGATTCGGCTAGCGCCCCCTACAATGAGCAGTTCTTC. Translating gives CASSQDSASAPYNEQFF.

J is TRBJ1-2 and V is TRBV27; D ambiguous. Germline-derived CDR1 and CDR2 are MNHEY and SMNVEV (reference sequence). Trimming stripped 0 bases from V and 8 bases from J, with 10 bases between. This CDR3 is 13 amino acids long. The CDR3 is CASSLSPAAGYTF. The CDR3 DNA sequence: TGTGCCAGCAGTTTATCCCCGGCGGCGGGCTACACCTTC.

The chain employs TRBV28 and TRBJ1-1, with D hard to call. Germline values: CDR1 MDHEN, CDR2 SYDVKM. V was shortened by 3 bases and J by 1 base, with 9 bases between the two germline ends. CDR3 length: 14 residues. CDR3: CASSFPTGNTEAFF. CDR3 in DNA: TGTGCCAGCAGTTTTCCGACGGGGAACACTGAAGCTTTCTTT.

The gene calls are TRBV7-2 and TRBJ2-5; 10 bases are shared with TRBD2. The CDR3 spans 17 residues. V was clipped by 0 bases and J by 0 bases; unmatched bases: 4. Germline CDR1 is SGHTA and CDR2 is FQGNSA. CDR3 residues: CASSLASSGGYQETQYF. The DNA of the CDR3 is TGTGCCAGCAGCTTAGCCTCTAGCGGGGGCTACCAAGAGACCCAGTACTTC.

V usage is TRBV5-6 and J usage is TRBJ2-6; 10 bases fit TRBD1. The CDR3 loop spans 17 amino acids. Germline lookup yields CDR1 SGHDT and CDR2 YYEEEE. V was clipped by 0 bases and J by 3 bases; unmatched bases: 3. CDR3 nucleotide sequence: TGTGCCAGCAGCTTGGAAGGGACAGGGGTTGGGGCCAACGTCCTGACTTTC. Translation gives CASSLEGTGVGANVLTF.

The chain is built from TRBV11-2 and TRBJ2-2; possible D gene TRBD1, 5 bases. In germline, CDR1 is SGHAT, CDR2 FQNNGV. Trimming stripped 8 bases from V and 8 bases from J, with 18 bases between. The CDR3 consists of 14 residues. The CDR3 reads CASGAIPQRGELFF. The CDR3 bases are TGTGCCAGCGGGGCGATCCCGCAAAGGGGGGAGCTGTTTTTT. The whole variable domain, remainder taken from reference TRBV11-2 and TRBJ2-2, is EAGVAQSPRYKIIEKRQSVAFWCNPISGHATLYWYQQILGQGPKLLIQFQNNGVVDDSQLPKDRFSAERLKGVDSTLKIQPAKLEDSAVYLCASGAIPQRGELFFGEGSRLTVL.

This sequence joins TRBV4-1 and TRBJ1-5; D might be TRBD1 (6 bases). The CDR3 has 15 amino acids. From germline, CDR1 is MGHRA and CDR2 YSYEKL. Between the trimmed V and J ends, which lost 3 bases and 3 bases, there was a span of 12 bases. The CDR3 here is CASSHIDRSNQPQHF. The CDR3 nucleotides read TGCGCCAGCAGCCATATAGACAGGTCCAATCAGCCCCAGCATTTT.

This clone appeared a single time. The V call is TRBV5-5, the J call TRBJ2-1; TRBD2 aligns across 8 bases. The CDR3 is 17 amino acids. Germline-derived CDR1 and CDR2 are SGHKS and YYEKEE (reference sequence). Trimming at V came to 1 base and at J to 7 bases, leaving 13 bases not matched to a gene. The CDR3 DNA reads as TGTGCCAGCAGCTTGTCCCTCGGGACTAGGGTCACGAATGAGCAGTTCTTC. This codes for CASSLSLGTRVTNEQFF.

The chain uses TRBV27 and TRBJ2-1; 16 bases align to TRBD2. The CDR3 sequence is 18 residues long. Germline CDR1 MNHEY, CDR2 SMNVEV (reference sequence). Trimming took 6 bases from V and 9 from J; bases not matched to a gene: 14. The CDR3 loop is CASSPAPGLAGGPGEQFF. The CDR3 DNA reads TGTGCCAGCAGCCCTGCACCGGGACTAGCGGGAGGGCCTGGTGAGCAGTTCTTC.

Points on this clone: At one boundary the junction diverges from the germline segment, which might be a read error. The rearrangement links TRBV27 to TRBJ2-2; D is perhaps TRBD2 (6 bases). Germline V gene data show CDR1 as MNHEY and CDR2 as SMNVEV (reference sequence). CDR3 length: 15 amino acids. CDR3 DNA: TGTGCCAGCAGTTTGGGGACTCCGAAGACCGGGGAGCTGTTTTTT. This gives the protein CASSLGTPKTGELFF.

The chain combines TRBV2 with TRBJ1-1, with 7 nucleotides matching TRBD1. The CDR3 sequence is 14 residues long. The junction had 4 bases not matched to a gene; V was cut back by 6 bases and J by 0 bases. CDR1 and CDR2 from the germline V gene are SNHLY and FYNNEI. DNA for the CDR3: TGTGCCAGCAGGGGGGACAGCGTGAACACTGAAGCTTTCTTT. Its protein is CASRGDSVNTEAFF.